These 16 T cell receptor beta chains were sequenced from one sample in a study of a mutant IDH1 vaccine in newly diagnosed glioma. Their antigens are not known. Sequencing was performed with immunoSEQ multiplex PCR; in TCRdb, only in-frame clones are kept and a portion is missing. Among some 21,000 clones listed, roughly 83% were seen once. Time point given: week 47, end of study. It was 300 ug of mutant IDH1 20-mer peptide that made up each vaccine dose, given with topical imiquimod. The source was PBMCs, collected from a glioma patient whose treatment included an IDH1 peptide vaccine. These receptors originate from a man in his forties or fifties with glioma.

This clone was recorded a few times. The CDR3 is CASREGGRDTDTQYF. In DNA, the CDR3 is TGTGCCAGCAGGGAGGGGGGACGAGATACAGATACGCAGTATTTT. The chain is built from TRBV25-1 and TRBJ2-3; the D call may be TRBD1 or TRBD2 (6 bases each). The CDR3 consists of 15 residues. Per the germline V gene, CDR1 is MGHDK and CDR2 is SYGVNS. Trimming removed 6 bases from V and 3 bases from J, with 16 bases in between.

This sequence joins TRBV9 and TRBJ2-1; TRBD2 matches at 7 bases. Per germline, CDR1 SGDLS and CDR2 YYNGEE. The CDR3 is 15 residues long. Trimming removed 5 bases from V and 10 bases from J; junction bases left unmatched: 15. The CDR3 loop is CASRISGGSKEEQFF. DNA of the CDR3: TGTGCCAGCAGGATCAGCGGCGGGAGCAAGGAAGAGCAGTTCTTC.

A few counts support this clone. The genes are TRBV13 and TRBJ2-3; 16 nucleotides line up with TRBD2. The CDR3 runs to 15 residues. Germline-derived CDR1 and CDR2 are PRHDT and FYEKMQ (reference sequence). V was clipped by 0 bases and J by 10 bases; unmatched bases: 1. The CDR3 nucleotides read TGTGCCAGCAGCTTAGGTGGGACTAGCGGGAGGGCGCAGTATTTT. It specifies CASSLGGTSGRAQYF.

This chain connects TRBV6-6 to TRBJ2-7, with D tentatively TRBD2 (6 bases). Trimming took off 2 bases at V and 6 bases at J, with 17 bases between the two ends. Germline values: CDR1 MNHNY, CDR2 SVGAGI (reference sequence). The CDR3 totals 15 residues. In DNA, the CDR3 is TGTGCCAGCAGTTACGGTCAGCGAGCCGGGGGCGAGCAGTACTTC. This sequence encodes CASSYGQRAGGEQYF.

The chain joins TRBV2 to TRBJ1-1; D is undetermined. Germline V CDR1 and CDR2: SNHLY, FYNNEI. Trimming stripped 0 bases from V and 1 base from J, with 9 bases between. The CDR3 contains 15 residues. The CDR3 loop is CASSEALGPNTEAFF. CDR3 nucleotide sequence: TGTGCCAGCAGTGAAGCGCTTGGACCGAACACTGAAGCTTTCTTT.

The CDR3 sequence is CSVDSGGPEAFF. CDR3 coding DNA: TGCAGCGTTGATTCAGGGGGCCCTGAAGCTTTCTTT. The V gene is TRBV29-1, the J gene TRBJ1-1; 8 bases fit TRBD1. The CDR3 is 12 amino acids. CDR1 is SQVTM and CDR2 is ANQGSEA in the germline V gene. J gave up 6 bases and V 3 bases, and 3 bases lay outside the gene matches.

The chain carries TRBV2 and TRBJ1-1, with no clear D. Trimming left V 7 bases short and J 3 bases short, with 12 bases between. The length of the CDR3 is 13 residues. Germline-derived CDR1 and CDR2 are SNHLY and FYNNEI. The CDR3 reads CASKPARHTEAFF. Written as DNA, the CDR3 is TGTGCCAGCAAACCTGCCCGGCACACTGAAGCTTTCTTT.

The V and J genes are TRBV7-9 and TRBJ1-1, with 8 nucleotides matching TRBD1. Germline values: CDR1 SEHNR, CDR2 FQNEAQ (reference sequence). CDR3 length equals 13 residues. Trimming cost V 10 bases and J 5 bases; bases outside gene matches: 9. The CDR3 region has the DNA TGTGCCACCAGGACAGGGTTTCCGACTGAAGCTTTCTTT. It is translated as CATRTGFPTEAFF.

The rearrangement links TRBV7-2 to TRBJ2-5; no clear D gene. This CDR3 region has 13 residues. V was shortened by 5 bases and J by 5 bases, with 12 bases between the two germline ends. Germline V lookup: CDR1 SGHTA, CDR2 FQGNSA. This CDR3 reads CASSGSNRETQYF. DNA for the CDR3: TGTGCCAGCAGCGGAAGCAACCGGGAGACCCAGTACTTC.

CDR3 loop: CAISSVGQETQYF. The CDR3 DNA reads as TGTGCCATCAGCTCGGTGGGTCAAGAGACCCAGTACTTC. The genes are TRBV10-3 and TRBJ2-5, with D unclear. The CDR3 spans 13 residues. V was pared by 6 bases and J by 2 bases, with 10 bases between. In germline, CDR1 is ENHRY, CDR2 SYGVKD.

The V gene is TRBV18, the J gene TRBJ1-2; D not resolved. The CDR3 loop spans 12 amino acids. V was cut by 0 bases and J by 8 bases, with 7 bases left in between. Germline CDR1 and CDR2: KGHSH and LQKENI. The CDR3 spells CASSPPSTGYTF. The CDR3 DNA reads as TGTGCCAGCTCACCACCCAGTACCGGCTACACCTTC. The full variable domain, in which reference TRBV18 and TRBJ1-2 provide the parts outside the CDR3, is NAGVMQNPRHLVRRRGQEARLRCSPMKGHSHVYWYRQLPEEGLKFMVYLQKENIIDESGMPKERFSAEFPKEGPSILRIQQVVRGDSAAYFCASSPPSTGYTFGSGTRLTVV.

The chain combines TRBV9 with TRBJ2-7; D is perhaps TRBD2 (5 bases). The CDR3 is made up of 14 amino acids. Germline-derived CDR1 and CDR2 are SGDLS and YYNGEE. The V and J ends lost 4 bases and 1 base respectively, with 12 bases between them. CDR3 in DNA: TGTGCCAGCAGCCCAGAGGGCCAATCCTACGAGCAGTACTTC. Amino acid sequence: CASSPEGQSYEQYF.

This clone occurred once. The chain recombines TRBV7-8 with TRBJ1-4; 7 nucleotides align to TRBD1. The CDR3 is made up of 14 amino acids. Germline V gene sequence: CDR1 SGHVS, CDR2 FQNEAQ. J was trimmed by 8 bases and V by 6 bases; bases with no gene match: 9. CDR3 region: CASSYRRGDEKLFF. DNA for the CDR3: TGTGCCAGCAGTTACCGCAGGGGGGACGAAAAACTGTTTTTT.

The V call is TRBV7-2, the J call TRBJ2-3; no firm D call. Germline V gives CDR1 SGHTA, CDR2 FQGNSA. V was trimmed by 5 bases and J by 1 base, leaving 16 bases between them. The CDR3 length is 16 residues. CDR3 nucleotide sequence: TGTGCCAGCAGCCCTGATTTGGCCGCCGGCACAGATACGCAGTATTTT. Its translation is CASSPDLAAGTDTQYF.

The chain joins TRBV6-6 to TRBJ1-4, with D perhaps matching TRBD1 (5 bases). The CDR3 loop spans 14 amino acids. Germline CDR1 MNHNY, CDR2 SVGAGI (reference sequence). V was clipped by 5 bases and J by 6 bases, with 13 bases between them. The CDR3 reads CASSDTGGDEKLFF. CDR3 nucleotides: TGTGCCAGCAGTGATACCGGGGGTGATGAAAAACTGTTTTTT.

The V call is TRBV19, the J call TRBJ1-1; D uncertain. The CDR3 sequence is 14 residues long. The germline gives CDR1 LNHDA, CDR2 SQIVND (reference sequence). The V gene lost 6 bases and the J gene lost 0 bases, with 11 bases spanning the gap. The CDR3 DNA follows: TGTGCCAGTAGCTCGGGAGAAATGAACACTGAAGCTTTCTTT. This codes for CASSSGEMNTEAFF.